Sequencing of this T cell receptor beta chain was carried out in a study of cytomegalovirus exposure and HLA in healthy donors. 13 Jbeta primers and 60 Vbeta primers were used for the PCR. The data were produced by immunoSEQ multiplex PCR, yet TCRdb's version contains in-frame clones alone and is incomplete. The sample holds over 150,000 clones, roughly 78% seen once. CDR1 is SGDLS and CDR2 is YYNGEE in the germline V gene. The V and J ends lost 0 bases and 8 bases respectively, with 6 bases between them. This CDR3 is 12 amino acids long. The gene calls are TRBV9 and TRBJ2-1; D remains ambiguous. Material for sequencing was PBMCs. This TCR was recovered from a woman in her fifties or sixties in good health and CMV-seropositive. The CDR3 loop reads CASSVANHEQFF. CDR3 DNA sequence: TGTGCCAGCAGCGTAGCTAACCATGAGCAGTTCTTC.